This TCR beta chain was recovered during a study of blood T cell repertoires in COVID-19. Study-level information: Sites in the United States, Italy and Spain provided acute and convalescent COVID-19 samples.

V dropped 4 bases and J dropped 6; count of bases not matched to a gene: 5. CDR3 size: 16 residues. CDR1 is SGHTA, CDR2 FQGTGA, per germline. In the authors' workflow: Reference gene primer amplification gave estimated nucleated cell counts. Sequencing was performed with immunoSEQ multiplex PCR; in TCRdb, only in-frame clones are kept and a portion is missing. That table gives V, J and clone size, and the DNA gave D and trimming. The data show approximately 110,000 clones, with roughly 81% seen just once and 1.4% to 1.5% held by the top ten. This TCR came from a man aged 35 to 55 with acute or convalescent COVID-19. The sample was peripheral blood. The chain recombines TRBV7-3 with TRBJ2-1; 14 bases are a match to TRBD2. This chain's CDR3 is CASSSRLAGGGNEQFF. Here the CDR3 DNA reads TGTGCCAGCAGCTCGCGACTAGCGGGAGGGGGCAATGAGCAGTTCTTC.